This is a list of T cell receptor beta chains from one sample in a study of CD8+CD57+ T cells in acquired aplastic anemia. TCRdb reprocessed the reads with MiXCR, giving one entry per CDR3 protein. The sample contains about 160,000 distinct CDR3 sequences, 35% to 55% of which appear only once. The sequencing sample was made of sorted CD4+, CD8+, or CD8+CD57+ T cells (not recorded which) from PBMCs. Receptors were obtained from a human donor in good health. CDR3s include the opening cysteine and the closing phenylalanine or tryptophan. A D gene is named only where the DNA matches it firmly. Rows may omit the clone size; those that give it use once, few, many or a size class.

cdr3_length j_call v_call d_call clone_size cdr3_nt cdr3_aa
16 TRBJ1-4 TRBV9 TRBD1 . TGTGCCAGCAGCGTAGCACCGGGACAGGGTGCGGAAAAACTGTTTTTT CASSVAPGQGAEKLFF
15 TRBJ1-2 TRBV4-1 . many TGCGCCAGCAGCCAAGATATAACAGCCAACTATGGCTACACCTTC CASSQDITANYGYTF
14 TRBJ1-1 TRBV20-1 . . TGCAGTGCTAGAGGTGGACTTTCGAACACTGAAGCTTTCTTT CSARGGLSNTEAFF
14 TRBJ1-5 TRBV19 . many TGTGCCAGTAGTAAACAGGGTTGGGGCGAGCCCCAGCATTTT CASSKQGWGEPQHF
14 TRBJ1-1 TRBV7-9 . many TGTGCCAGCAGCCCAGGGACGGAGAACACTGAAGCTTTCTTT CASSPGTENTEAFF
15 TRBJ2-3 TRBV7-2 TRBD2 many TGTGCCAGCAGGCCTAGCGGGGGTGGCACAGATACGCAGTATTTT CASRPSGGGTDTQYF
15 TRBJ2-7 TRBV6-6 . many TGTGCCAGCAGTTACTCATATAGCGGAAGATACGAGCAGTACTTC CASSYSYSGRYEQYF
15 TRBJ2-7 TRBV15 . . TGTGCCACCAGCAGAGATGACTCCCCGCCCTACGAGCAGTACTTC CATSRDDSPPYEQYF
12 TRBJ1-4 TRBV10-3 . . TGTGCCAGCAGGGGTGTGGCTGAAAAACTGTTTTTT CASRGVAEKLFF
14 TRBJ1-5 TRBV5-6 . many TGTGCCAGCAGCATAAGACAGTTAAATCAGCCCCAGCATTTT CASSIRQLNQPQHF
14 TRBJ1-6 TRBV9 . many TGTGCCAGCAGCCCCGGAGGGGTAAATTCACCCCTCCACTTT CASSPGGVNSPLHF
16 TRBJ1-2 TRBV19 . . TGTGCCAGTAGTACCGTTCCAGGGAGCATAGGCTATGGCTACACCTTC CASSTVPGSIGYGYTF
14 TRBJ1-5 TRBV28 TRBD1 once TGTGCCAGCAGTTCGTCGGACAGGGCCTGGTCCCAGCACTTT CASSSSDRAWSQHF
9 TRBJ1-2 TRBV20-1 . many TGCAGTGCTAACTATGGCTACACCTTC CSANYGYTF
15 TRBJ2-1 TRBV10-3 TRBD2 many TGTGCCATCAGTGACGGGCTAGCGGGGGGGCTTGAGCAGTTCTTC CAISDGLAGGLEQFF
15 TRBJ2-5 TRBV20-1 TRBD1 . TGCAGTGCTAGCGCCGGTACAGGGGGCCAAGAGACCCAGTACTTC CSASAGTGGQETQYF
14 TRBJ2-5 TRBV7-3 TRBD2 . TGTGCCAGCAGCTTAGGTAGCGGGGAAGAGACCCAGTACTTC CASSLGSGEETQYF
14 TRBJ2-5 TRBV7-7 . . TGTGCTAGCAGCTTACTGGACAGCCAAGAGACCCAGTACTTC CASSLLDSQETQYF
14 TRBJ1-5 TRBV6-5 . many TGTGCCAGCAGTCACACACTTAGCAATCAGCCCCAGCATTTT CASSHTLSNQPQHF
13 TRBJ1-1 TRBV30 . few TGTGCCTGGAGTCGGAATCTGAACACTGAAGCTTTCTTT CAWSRNLNTEAFF
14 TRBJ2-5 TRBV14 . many TGTGCCAGCAGCCAAGGGGGACTCCAAGAGACCCAGTACTTC CASSQGGLQETQYF
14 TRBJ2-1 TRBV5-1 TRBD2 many TGCGCCAGCAGCTCGGGGGGAGCCTTCAATGAGCAGTTCTTC CASSSGGAFNEQFF
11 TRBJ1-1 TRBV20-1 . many TGCAGTGCTCCCCAGAACACTGAAGCTTTCTTT CSAPQNTEAFF
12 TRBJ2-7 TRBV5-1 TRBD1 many TGCGCCAGCAGCCCGACAGGGTGGGAGCAGTACTTC CASSPTGWEQYF
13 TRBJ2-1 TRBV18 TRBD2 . TGTGCCAGCTCCCCGGGACTAGCGGGAGAGCAGTTCTTC CASSPGLAGEQFF
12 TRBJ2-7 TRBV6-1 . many TGTGCCAGCAGCACCTCGACCTACGAGCAGTACTTC CASSTSTYEQYF
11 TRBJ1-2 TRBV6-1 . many TGTGCCAGTGGTGGGGCGGGTGGCTACACCTTC CASGGAGGYTF
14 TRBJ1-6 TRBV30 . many TGTGCCTGGGAGCCCTGGGGACCAAATTCACCCCTCCACTTT CAWEPWGPNSPLHF
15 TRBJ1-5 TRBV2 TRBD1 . TGTGCCAGCAGCGGGACAGGGTCATTCAATCAGCCCCAGCATTTT CASSGTGSFNQPQHF
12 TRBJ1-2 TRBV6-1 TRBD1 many TGTGCCAGCACTGGGGACAGGGTTGGCTACACCTTC CASTGDRVGYTF
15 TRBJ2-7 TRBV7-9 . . TGTGCCAGCAGCTTTAGGGACTGGGGGTCCTACGAGCAGTACTTC CASSFRDWGSYEQYF
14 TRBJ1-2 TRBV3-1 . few TGTGCCAGCAGCCAAGATAAAGGGACCTATGGCTACACCTTC CASSQDKGTYGYTF
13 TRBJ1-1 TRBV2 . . TGTGCCAGCAGTGAATCAGCAGCGGCTGAAGCTTTCTTT CASSESAAAEAFF